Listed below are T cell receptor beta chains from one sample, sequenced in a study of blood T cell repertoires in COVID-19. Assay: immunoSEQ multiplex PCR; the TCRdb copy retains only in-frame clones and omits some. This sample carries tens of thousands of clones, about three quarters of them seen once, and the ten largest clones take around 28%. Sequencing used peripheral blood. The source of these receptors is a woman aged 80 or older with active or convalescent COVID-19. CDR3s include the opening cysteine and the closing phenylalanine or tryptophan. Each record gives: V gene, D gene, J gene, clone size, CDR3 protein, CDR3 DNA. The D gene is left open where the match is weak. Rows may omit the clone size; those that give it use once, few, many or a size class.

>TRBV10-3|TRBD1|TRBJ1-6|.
CAISTGEDSPLHF
TGTGCCATCAGCACAGGGGAAGATTCACCCCTCCACTTT
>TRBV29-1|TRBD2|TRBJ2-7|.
CSARSGGAGEQYF
TGCAGCGCTCGCAGCGGGGGGGCCGGCGAGCAGTACTTC
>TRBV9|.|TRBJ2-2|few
CASSGGTAGELFF
TGTGCCAGCAGCGGCGGGACAGCCGGGGAGCTGTTTTTT
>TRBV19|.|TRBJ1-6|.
CASRSQTGNNSPLHF
TGTGCCAGTAGATCCCAGACCGGGAATAATTCACCCCTCCACTTT
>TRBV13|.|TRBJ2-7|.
CASSLNRYRVDEQYF
TGTGCCAGCAGCTTAAACAGGTATAGGGTTGACGAGCAGTACTTC
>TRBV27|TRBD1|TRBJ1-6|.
CASSLLGGGSPLHF
TGTGCCAGCAGTTTATTAGGGGGCGGCTCACCCCTCCACTTT
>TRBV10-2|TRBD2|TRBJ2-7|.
CASRTSGNYEQYF
TGCGCCAGCAGGACTAGCGGCAACTACGAGCAGTACTTC
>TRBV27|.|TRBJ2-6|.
CASSLRTTGANVLTF
TGTGCCAGCAGTTTAAGGACAACCGGGGCCAACGTCCTGACTTTC
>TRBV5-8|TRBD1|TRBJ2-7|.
CASSFGQGRIYEQYF
TGTGCCAGCAGTTTTGGACAGGGGCGCATCTACGAGCAGTACTTC
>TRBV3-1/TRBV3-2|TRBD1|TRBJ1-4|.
CATEDRVNEKLFF
TGTGCCACCGAGGACAGGGTTAATGAAAAACTGTTTTTT
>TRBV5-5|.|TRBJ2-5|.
CASSLEGREQETQYF
TGTGCCAGCAGCCTGGAGGGGCGGGAACAAGAGACCCAGTACTTC
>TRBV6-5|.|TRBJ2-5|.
CASSREEETQYF
TGTGCCAGCAGTAGAGAAGAAGAGACCCAGTACTTC
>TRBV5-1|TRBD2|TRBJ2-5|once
CASSISGADQETQYF
TGCGCCAGCAGCATTAGCGGGGCGGATCAAGAGACCCAGTACTTC
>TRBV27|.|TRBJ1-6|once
CASSLGLSPLHF
TGTGCCAGCAGTTTAGGCCTCTCACCCCTCCACTTT
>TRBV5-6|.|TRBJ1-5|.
CASSLVRDSNQPQHF
TGTGCCAGCAGCTTGGTCAGGGATAGCAATCAGCCCCAGCATTTT
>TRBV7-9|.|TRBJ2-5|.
CASSFRETQYF
TGTGCCAGCAGCTTCCGGGAGACCCAGTACTTC
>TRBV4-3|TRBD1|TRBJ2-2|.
CASSPHGTGNTGELFF
TGCGCCAGCAGCCCTCACGGGACAGGGAACACCGGGGAGCTGTTTTTT
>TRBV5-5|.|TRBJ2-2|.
CASSRSINTGELFF
TGTGCCAGCAGCAGAAGCATAAACACCGGGGAGCTGTTTTTT
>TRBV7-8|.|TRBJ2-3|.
CASSKGGRRDTQYF
TGTGCCAGCAGCAAAGGGGGACGTCGGGATACGCAGTATTTT
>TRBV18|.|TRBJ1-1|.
CASSPEEGTEAFF
TGTGCCAGCTCACCTGAGGAGGGGACTGAAGCTTTCTTT
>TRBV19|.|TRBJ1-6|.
CASNENGDSPLHF
TGTGCCAGTAACGAAAACGGGGATTCACCCCTCCACTTT
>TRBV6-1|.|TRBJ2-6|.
CASSDLSWGPTSSGANVLTF
TGTGCCAGCAGTGACCTAAGTTGGGGGCCCACTAGCTCTGGGGCCAACGTCCTGACTTTC
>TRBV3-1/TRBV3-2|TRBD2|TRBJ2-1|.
CASSQASAGGPRFHEQFF
TGTGCCAGCAGCCAAGCCTCGGCGGGGGGGCCCCGATTTCATGAGCAGTTCTTC
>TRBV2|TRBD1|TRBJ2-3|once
CASSSSRTGGFLDTQYF
TGTGCCAGCAGTTCAAGCCGTACAGGGGGCTTTCTAGATACGCAGTATTTT
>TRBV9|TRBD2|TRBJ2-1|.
CASSVTGLAGLPYNEQFF
TGTGCCAGCAGCGTAACGGGACTAGCGGGGCTCCCCTACAATGAGCAGTTCTTC
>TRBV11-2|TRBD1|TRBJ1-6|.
CASSAQRTGRGSPLHF
TGTGCCAGCAGCGCCCAAAGGACAGGGAGAGGGTCACCCCTCCACTTT
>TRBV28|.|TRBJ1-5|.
CASSLSWAGSGNQPQHF
TGTGCCAGCAGTTTATCCTGGGCAGGCTCGGGCAATCAGCCCCAGCATTTT
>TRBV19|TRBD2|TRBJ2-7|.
CASTLFAGAGGEQGPYEQYF
TGTGCCAGTACCCTTTTTGCGGGGGCCGGGGGGGAGCAGGGCCCCTACGAGCAGTACTTC
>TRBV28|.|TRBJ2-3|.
CASSPLGLTDTQYF
TGTGCCAGCAGTCCCCTGGGCCTCACAGATACGCAGTATTTT
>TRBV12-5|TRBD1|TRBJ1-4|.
CASGLTGTGLNEKLFF
TGTGCTAGTGGTTTAACAGGGACAGGCCTGAATGAAAAACTGTTTTTT
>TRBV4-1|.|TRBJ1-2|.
CPTSPLPIPNYGYTF
TGCCCCACCAGTCCACTCCCCATACCTAACTATGGCTACACCTTC
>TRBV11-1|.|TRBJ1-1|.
CASSLGLRDKAFF
TGTGCCAGCAGCTTAGGCTTAAGGGACAAAGCTTTCTTT
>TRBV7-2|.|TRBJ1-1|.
CASSLAPRDEAFF
TGTGCCAGCAGCTTAGCGCCCAGGGATGAAGCTTTCTTT
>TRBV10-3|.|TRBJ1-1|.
CAISEGQTNTEAFF
TGTGCCATCAGTGAAGGACAGACGAACACTGAAGCTTTCTTT
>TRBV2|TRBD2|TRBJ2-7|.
CASSEGLATYEQYF
TGTGCCAGCAGTGAGGGACTAGCGACCTACGAGCAGTACTTC
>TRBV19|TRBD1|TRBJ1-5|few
CASTYGQGRFQPQHF
TGTGCCAGTACCTACGGACAGGGACGGTTTCAGCCCCAGCATTTT
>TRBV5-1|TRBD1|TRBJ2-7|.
CASSFHRGMVEQYF
TGCGCCAGCAGCTTTCACAGGGGGATGGTCGAGCAGTACTTC